This TCR beta chain was profiled in a study of T cells in Graves' hyperthyroidism and ophthalmopathy. Looking at the study overall: Before any treatment, at initial diagnosis, peripheral blood was collected. The study's findings and limits: In the blood, most expanded thyroid clonotypes above 0.001 appeared as well.

This clonotype was detected ten times or more. The antigen remains undetermined. Trimming removed 1 base at V and 0 bases at J, with 7 bases between. The CDR3 is 14 residues long. Per germline, CDR1 LGHDT and CDR2 YNNKEL (reference sequence). TCR beta CDR3 regions were amplified from RNA transcripts. Using the HTBI primer set, a first-round RT-PCR was run on the TCR CDR3. Using its own MiXCR run on the multiplex PCR reads, TCRdb lists one record per CDR3 protein. The table includes 450,000 to 650,000 distinct CDR3 sequences, roughly 17% detected once. The clonotype was recovered from a young woman with Graves' ophthalmopathy. The sample consisted of blood. The chain joins TRBV3-1 to TRBJ2-7; no reliable D call. The CDR3 region has the DNA TGTGCCAGCAGCCAAGCCCTGTTCTCCTACGAGCAGTACTTC. Translated, it gives CASSQALFSYEQYF.